This T cell receptor (beta chain) was recorded in a study of early T cells in non-severe SARS-CoV-2 infection. Across the study: Sequencing input comprised bulk RNA from unsorted whole blood; chain pairing was not available. Study-level results: Anti-spike CD8 responses were favored by VDJdb matching, which missed private and CD4 specificities.

As concerns this clonotype: Antigen specificity is unknown. One junction end does not reproduce the germline sequence, and a read error may be involved.

The TCR library protocol attached unique molecular identifiers to the individual cDNA molecules. TCRdb analysed the 5' RACE reads with MiXCR anew, one entry per CDR3 protein. The sample lists about 80,000 distinct CDR3 sequences; about an eighth were seen once. This receptor was identified in an adult who was a healthcare worker with PCR-confirmed SARS-CoV-2 infection or an uninfected control (not recorded which). Sequencing was carried out using whole blood.

The CDR3: CAGSARLAGAAETQYF. CDR3 sequence (DNA): TGTGCCGGCAGCGCTCGACTAGCGGGAGCCGCAGAGACCCAGTACTTC. The V and J genes are TRBV7-7 and TRBJ2-5; 12 bases line up with TRBD2. The CDR3 is 16 amino acids. The germline V gene has CDR1 SSHAT and CDR2 FNYEAQ (reference sequence).